The source of this TCR beta chain is a study of blood T cell repertoires in COVID-19 (dated by TCRdb to 2019 to 2021). Study-wide context: The collaborator samples originated in the United States, Italy and Spain and spanned the acute and convalescent phases of COVID-19. The dataset comprised deeply sampled blood TCRbeta repertoires from subjects exposed to, actively infected with, or recovered from COVID-19. The samples were drawn from the first 160 participants of the ongoing ImmuneRACE study and from 1,254 subjects provided by 6 global collaborators. The repertoires were made available in a free public database intended to serve as a resource for research on the immune response to SARS-CoV-2. The sample metadata nearly always contained a de-identified subject ID, COVID-19 status, age in years and sex. The material from the prospective study consisted of cDNA or gDNA derived from T cells, B-cell-depleted T cells, or PBMCs. Where available, HLA class I and class II types were taken from metadata supplied by the sample provider and were not determined by assay-based typing.

A second Seattle source provided samples from volunteer blood donors who had recovered from COVID-19. Each collaborating institution followed its own protocols to collect whole blood in K2EDTA tubes. Collaborator samples were shipped for TCRbeta analysis as frozen whole blood, isolated PBMCs, or DNA extracted from either sample type. Worth noting for this clone: No cognate antigen has been identified for it. Base quality data are lacking; no much larger clone is found one base away.

TCRbeta CDR3 regions were amplified from genomic DNA by means of the immunoSEQ Assay, a bias-controlled multiplex PCR. The study's own analysis went as follows. Nucleated cell counts per sample were estimated from amplification of reference gene primers within the assay. To quantify the absolute abundance of each unique TCRbeta CDR3 rearrangement, sequence reads were collapsed and filtered. Productive Simpson clonality was computed per sample as the square root of Simpson's diversity index over productive rearrangements. As stored in TCRdb, this immuneACCESS dataset retains in-frame rearrangements with V and J assigned. A fraction of the clones does not appear; measured against another copy, unresolved V genes explain less than half of the discrepancy, and the remainder lacks a known reason. For V, J and clone size, that table is used; D and trimming come from the DNA. The sample contains some 280,000 clones, about 89% of them found a single time. The ten largest clonotypes hold just under 0.95% of the sample.

What the authors observed across the whole study: The quantity of clinical and demographic metadata differed by source and by participant and was supplied without curation.

Unmatched junction bases come to 11, with V trimmed by 10 bases and J by 3 bases. From the germline V gene, CDR1 is MNHEY and CDR2 is SVGAGI. The CDR3 sequence holds 15 residues, the cysteine and phenylalanine included. Of the read, only the CDR3 DNA is kept; its 45 bases are in frame from base 1. The clonotype originates from a woman between 40 and 55 years old who had recovered from COVID-19. Sequencing was performed on peripheral blood. Recombination linked TRBV6-5 to TRBJ2-2, with 7 bases in between that match TRBD2. The DNA sequence is as follows: TGTGCCACAAAGTCCGGGAGGACACACACCGGGGAGCTGTTTTTT. Translated, it gives CATKSGRTHTGELFF.